The next 9 T cell receptor beta chains were all read from a single sample in a study of OX40 agonist ivuxolimab in advanced cancers. The repertoire was sequenced with immunoSEQ multiplex PCR; TCRdb's copy has only in-frame clones and lacks some. Of 15,000 to 20,000 clones detected, more than 60% appear once; the ten largest clones hold about 33%. Specimen: CD4+ or CD8+ T cells sorted from blood, collected in a trial of the OX40 agonist ivuxolimab. The receptors come from an adult with an advanced solid tumor such as melanoma, head and neck, liver or kidney cancer.

This chain connects TRBV19 to TRBJ2-7; D is undetermined. The CDR3 contains 12 residues. Germline CDR1 reads LNHDA; CDR2 reads SQIVND (reference sequence). V lost 5 bases to trimming and J lost 3 bases, with 8 bases between them. CDR3 nucleotide sequence: TGTGCCAGTAGTGAAAGAGGCTACGAGCAGTACTTC. It encodes CASSERGYEQYF.

The gene calls are TRBV6-5 and TRBJ2-7; D is unclear. V gave up 4 bases and J gave up 3 bases, with 7 bases separating them. The CDR3 length is 12 residues. Per germline, CDR1 MNHEY and CDR2 SVGAGI. CDR3 nucleotide sequence: TGTGCCAGCAGTTTAGGGTTCTACGAGCAGTACTTC. It encodes CASSLGFYEQYF.

The chain links TRBV7-9 to TRBJ2-2; D not certain. V was clipped by 4 bases and J by 4 bases, with 16 bases between them. This CDR3 has 16 residues. Germline V CDR1 and CDR2: SEHNR, FQNEAQ (reference sequence). CDR3 bases: TGTGCCAGCAGCTCAACGCGGACGGAGAGCACCGGGGAGCTGTTTTTT. Residues: CASSSTRTESTGELFF.

The genes are TRBV7-8 and TRBJ1-4; 7 bases match TRBD1. Germline CDR1 reads SGHVS; CDR2 reads FQNEAQ. The CDR3 is made up of 15 amino acids. V lost 0 bases and J lost 4; bases outside the gene matches: 2. The CDR3 region is CASSLADRSNEKLFF. CDR3 bases: TGTGCCAGCAGCTTAGCGGACAGGAGTAATGAAAAACTGTTTTTT.

This clone was counted a single time. V is TRBV5-8 and J is TRBJ1-1, with a possible D match to TRBD1 (6 bases). From germline, CDR1 is SGHTS and CDR2 YDEGEE. V shed 0 bases and J shed 1 base, with 7 bases lying between them. The CDR3 loop spans 14 amino acids. The CDR3 protein is CASSLDRENTEAFF. CDR3 bases: TGTGCCAGCAGCTTGGACAGGGAGAACACTGAAGCTTTCTTT.

This clone is labeled as medium-sized. The chain joins TRBV7-3 to TRBJ2-5, with D unresolved. This CDR3 has 14 residues. Germline lookup yields CDR1 SGHTA and CDR2 FQGTGA. V was shortened by 2 bases and J by 4 bases, with 11 bases between the two germline ends. CDR3 sequence reads: CASSLGVVGETQYF. As DNA, the CDR3 is TGTGCCAGCAGCTTAGGGGTTGTCGGAGAGACCCAGTACTTC.

The chain uses TRBV4-1 and TRBJ1-2, with D uncertain. With 4 bases removed from V and 1 base from J, the gap between germline ends came to 10 bases. The CDR3 extends over 14 amino acids. The germline V gene encodes CDR1 MGHRA and CDR2 YSYEKL. CDR3 protein: CASSPDGFNYGYTF. CDR3 in DNA: TGCGCCAGCAGCCCGGACGGGTTTAACTATGGCTACACCTTC.

CDR3 region: CASSLGGVRYGYTF. The CDR3 region has the DNA TGTGCCAGCAGCCTAGGGGGGGTCCGTTATGGCTACACCTTC. The chain carries TRBV5-8 and TRBJ1-2; tentatively, D is TRBD1 (6 bases). Trimming pared 4 bases from V and 5 bases from J, leaving 15 bases between. Germline V gene lookup returns CDR1 SGHTS and CDR2 YDEGEE. The length of the CDR3 is 14 residues.

This chain uses TRBV15 with TRBJ2-1; a possible D gene is TRBD2 (6 bases). The CDR3 covers 15 residues. V lost 0 bases, J lost 4 bases, and 10 bases lay in between. Germline assignment: CDR1 LNHNV and CDR2 YYDKDF (reference sequence). This chain's CDR3 is CATSRDGAGYNEQFF. In nucleotides, the CDR3 is TGTGCCACCAGCAGAGATGGGGCGGGGTACAATGAGCAGTTCTTC.